This T cell receptor (beta chain) is from a study of blood T cell repertoires in COVID-19. The wider study: Spain, Italy and the United States supplied samples that represented acute and convalescent COVID-19. PBMCs, B-cell-depleted T cells, or T cells were the source of the cDNA or gDNA that made up the material.

Germline CDR1 is MNHNS and CDR2 is SASEGT. Trimming pared 3 bases from V and 3 bases from J, leaving 3 bases between. The length of the CDR3 is 11 residues. Original methodology: Counts of nucleated cells, estimated from reference gene primer amplification, were obtained. TCRdb's copy holds only in-frame clones and misses some; the assay was immunoSEQ multiplex PCR. D and trimming were read from the DNA, whereas the V and J calls and clone size are those reported in that table. This table has approximately 200,000 clones, approximately 82% appearing once. The sequence was collected from a human donor with acute or convalescent COVID-19. The donor label of this sample is uncertain. The specimen was peripheral blood. The V call is TRBV6-1, the J call TRBJ2-7; no definite D call. CDR3: CASSDLYEQYF. The DNA of the CDR3 is TGTGCCAGCAGTGATCTCTACGAGCAGTACTTC.